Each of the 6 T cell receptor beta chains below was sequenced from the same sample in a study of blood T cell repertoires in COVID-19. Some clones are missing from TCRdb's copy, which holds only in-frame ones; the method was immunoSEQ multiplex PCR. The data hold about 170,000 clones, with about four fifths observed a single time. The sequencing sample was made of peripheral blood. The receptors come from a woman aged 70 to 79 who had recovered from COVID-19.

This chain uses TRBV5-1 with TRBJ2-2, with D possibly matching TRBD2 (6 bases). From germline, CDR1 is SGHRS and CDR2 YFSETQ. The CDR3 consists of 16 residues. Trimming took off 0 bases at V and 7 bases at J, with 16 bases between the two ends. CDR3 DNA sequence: TGCGCCAGCAGCTTGGCCCCGGGAGCCGGGGACGGGGAGCTGTTTTTT. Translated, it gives CASSLAPGAGDGELFF.

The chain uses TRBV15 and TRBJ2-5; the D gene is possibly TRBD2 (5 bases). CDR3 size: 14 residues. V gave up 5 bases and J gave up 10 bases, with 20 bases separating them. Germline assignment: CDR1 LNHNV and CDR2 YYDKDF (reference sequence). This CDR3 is CATSATRTPRGQYF. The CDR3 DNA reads TGTGCCACCAGCGCCACCCGGACTCCCAGAGGCCAGTACTTC.

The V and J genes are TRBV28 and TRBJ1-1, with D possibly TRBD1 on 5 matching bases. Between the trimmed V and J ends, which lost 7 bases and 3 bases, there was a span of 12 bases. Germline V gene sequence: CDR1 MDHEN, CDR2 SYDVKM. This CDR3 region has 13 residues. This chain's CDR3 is CASKEGTHTEAFF. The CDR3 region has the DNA TGTGCCAGCAAGGAGGGGACCCACACTGAAGCTTTCTTT. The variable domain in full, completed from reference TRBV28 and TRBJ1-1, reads DVKVTQSSRYLVKRTGEKVFLECVQDMDHENMFWYRQDPGLGLRLIYFSYDVKMKEKGDIPEGYSVSREKKERFSLILESASTNQTSMYLCASKEGTHTEAFFGQGTRLTVV.

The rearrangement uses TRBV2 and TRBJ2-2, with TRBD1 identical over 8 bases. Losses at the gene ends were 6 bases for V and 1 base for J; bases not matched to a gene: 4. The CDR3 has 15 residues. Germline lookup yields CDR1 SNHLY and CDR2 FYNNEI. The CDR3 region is CASRTGTGNTGELFF. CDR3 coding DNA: TGTGCCAGCAGGACCGGGACAGGGAACACCGGGGAGCTGTTTTTT.

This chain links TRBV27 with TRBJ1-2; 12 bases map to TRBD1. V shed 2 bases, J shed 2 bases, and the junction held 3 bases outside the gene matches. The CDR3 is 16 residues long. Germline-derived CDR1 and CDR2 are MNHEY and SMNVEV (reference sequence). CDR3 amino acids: CASSLVGQGANYGYTF. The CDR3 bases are TGTGCCAGCAGTTTAGTGGGACAGGGGGCAAACTATGGCTACACCTTC.

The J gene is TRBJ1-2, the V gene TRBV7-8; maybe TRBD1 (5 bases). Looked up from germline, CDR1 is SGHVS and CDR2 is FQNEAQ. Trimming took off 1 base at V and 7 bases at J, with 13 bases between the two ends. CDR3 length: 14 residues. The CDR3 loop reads CASSLGSGVGGYTF. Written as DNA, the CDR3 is TGTGCCAGCAGCTTAGGGTCGGGGGTTGGTGGCTACACCTTC.